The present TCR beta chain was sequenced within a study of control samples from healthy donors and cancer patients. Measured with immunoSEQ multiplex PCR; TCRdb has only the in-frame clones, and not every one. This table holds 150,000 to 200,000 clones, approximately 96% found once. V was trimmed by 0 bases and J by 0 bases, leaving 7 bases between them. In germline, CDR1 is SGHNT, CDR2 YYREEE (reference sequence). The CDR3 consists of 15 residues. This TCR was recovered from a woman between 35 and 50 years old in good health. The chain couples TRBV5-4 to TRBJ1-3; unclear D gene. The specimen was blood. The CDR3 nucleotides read TGTGCCAGCAGCTTGGCCGGCGCCTCTGGAAACACCATATATTTT. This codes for CASSLAGASGNTIYF.